The subject of this entry is one T cell receptor (beta chain). Its target is not known. The sample belongs to a study of early T cells in non-severe SARS-CoV-2 infection. Turning to the study itself: The study sequenced bulk RNA from unsorted whole blood, with chains unpaired. Study-level points and caveats: Lookups in VDJdb leaned toward anti-spike CD8 responses and missed private and CD4 specificities.

TCRdb ran MiXCR on the 5' RACE reads and lists one entry per CDR3 protein. This table holds around 71,000 distinct CDR3 sequences, approximately 15% found once. This receptor was identified in an adult who was a healthcare worker with PCR-confirmed SARS-CoV-2 infection or an uninfected control (not recorded which). Sequencing used whole blood, obtained at baseline.

The CDR3 here is CASSLRSLMNTEAFF. The CDR3 DNA sequence: TGTGCCAGCAGTTTACGGTCCTTAATGAACACTGAAGCTTTCTTT. The chain has TRBV28 and TRBJ1-1; the D is unclear. This CDR3 region has 15 residues. Germline V gene lookup returns CDR1 MDHEN and CDR2 SYDVKM. Trimming removed 2 bases at V and 0 bases at J, with 10 bases between. Looking up the rest from reference TRBV28 and TRBJ1-1 gives the full variable domain: DVKVTQSSRYLVKRTGEKVFLECVQDMDHENMFWYRQDPGLGLRLIYFSYDVKMKEKGDIPEGYSVSREKKERFSLILESASTNQTSMYLCASSLRSLMNTEAFFGQGTRLTVV.